One sample yielded the 19 T cell receptor beta chains listed below, sequenced in a study of human T cells and chemical hapten exposure. TCRdb reprocessed the RACE reads via MiXCR and lists one record per CDR3 protein. The top ten clones hold over 2% of a sample with around 110,000 distinct CDR3 sequences, around 10% of them seen once. The time point: patch test 3, about 24 weeks after DPC sensitization. Documented treatment: therapeutic diphenylcyclopropenone sensitization with weekly scalp DPC. Source: whole blood, taken in connection with sensitization to the hapten diphenylcyclopropenone (DPC). The origin of the receptors is a woman aged 45-60 years with alopecia areata. Some clones in this sample may be carry-over from other donors' samples.

The chain couples TRBV4-2 to TRBJ1-1, with a possible D match to TRBD1 (6 bases). Trimming shortened V by 3 bases and J by 6 bases, and 20 bases separated the two germline ends. The CDR3 loop spans 16 amino acids. Germline V gene lookup returns CDR1 LGHNA and CDR2 YNFKEQ. CDR3 DNA sequence: TGTGCCAGCAGCCACTTAAGGACAGAGTCACGCGCTGAAGCTTTCTTT. Its translation is CASSHLRTESRAEAFF.

This clonotype was detected ten times or more. CDR3 sequence reads: CASSVEVRVSSPLHF. The CDR3 DNA reads TGTGCCAGCAGCGTAGAGGTGAGGGTTTCCTCACCCCTCCACTTT. The rearrangement links TRBV9 to TRBJ1-6, with D hard to call. This CDR3 is 15 amino acids long. CDR1 and CDR2 from the germline V gene are SGDLS and YYNGEE. Trimming pared 0 bases from V and 10 bases from J, leaving 14 bases between.

This clonotype appeared many times. The chain employs TRBV7-9 and TRBJ1-6; TRBD1 agrees at 9 bases. The CDR3 is 15 amino acids. Per germline, CDR1 SEHNR and CDR2 FQNEAQ (reference sequence). V lost 6 bases, J lost 10 bases, and 10 bases stayed unmatched. The CDR3 region is CASRPIQGAESPLHF. The CDR3 nucleotides read TGTGCCAGCAGGCCAATACAGGGGGCAGAATCACCCCTCCACTTT.

The rearrangement joins TRBV14 to TRBJ2-3; D is unresolved. Germline V gene data show CDR1 as SGHDN and CDR2 as FVKESK. V dropped 1 base and J dropped 3 bases, with 8 bases sitting between them. CDR3 length: 14 residues. CDR3 residues: CASSQAARTDTQYF. The CDR3 DNA reads TGTGCCAGCAGCCAAGCAGCCCGGACAGATACGCAGTATTTT.

This clonotype was picked up a small number of times. The rearrangement joins TRBV29-1 to TRBJ2-3; a possible D gene is TRBD2 (6 bases). The CDR3 is 12 residues long. Trimming pared 6 bases from V and 4 bases from J, leaving 11 bases between. The germline V gene has CDR1 SQVTM and CDR2 ANQGSEA. The CDR3 region has the DNA TGCAGCGTAGGGACTTCACCAGATACGCAGTATTTT. Translation: CSVGTSPDTQYF.

The J gene is TRBJ2-3, the V gene TRBV28; TRBD2 is a possible D gene (6 bases). Trimming stripped 5 bases from V and 4 bases from J, with 19 bases between. CDR1 is MDHEN and CDR2 is SYDVKM in the germline V gene. CDR3 length: 16 residues. The CDR3 nucleotides are TGTGCCAGCAGTCCCCCGCGGAGAAGGGAGGCAGATACGCAGTATTTT. Translating it yields CASSPPRRREADTQYF.

This clonotype was seen ten or more times. The rearrangement joins TRBV5-1 to TRBJ1-2; no reliable D call. The CDR3 extends over 15 amino acids. Trimming removed 3 bases from V and 6 bases from J, with 18 bases in between. Germline lookup yields CDR1 SGHRS and CDR2 YFSETQ. CDR3 sequence reads: CASSSQPPSADGYTF. CDR3 nucleotide sequence: TGCGCCAGCAGCTCTCAACCCCCTTCGGCAGATGGCTACACCTTC.

This clonotype was seen many times. The chain carries TRBV9 and TRBJ2-7; perhaps TRBD1 as D (5 bases). Germline CDR1 SGDLS, CDR2 YYNGEE. The CDR3 runs 14 residues. V was trimmed by 0 bases and J by 2 bases, leaving 9 bases between them. CDR3 DNA: TGTGCCAGCAGCGTAGGACAGTCCCCCTACGAGCAGTACTTC. Protein sequence: CASSVGQSPYEQYF.

V and J are TRBV12-3 or TRBV12-4 and TRBJ1-1; 7 nucleotides align to TRBD1. The V gene end was trimmed by 5 bases and the J gene end by 3 bases; junction bases not matched to a gene: 12. CDR3 length: 16 amino acids. The CDR3 nucleotides are TGTGCCAGCAGTCCCCAGGGGGGGATGAGTCACACTGAAGCTTTCTTT. Encoded protein: CASSPQGGMSHTEAFF.

The chain links TRBV4-3 to TRBJ2-3, with D uncertain. Trimming cost V 0 bases and J 11 bases, with 12 bases left between them. The CDR3 has 13 residues. Germline V gives CDR1 LGHNA, CDR2 YSLEER. CDR3 DNA sequence: TGCGCCAGCAGCCAAGAGTCGAGTGGTCGGCAGTATTTT. This gives the protein CASSQESSGRQYF.

This clonotype was counted only a few times. This CDR3 is CASSYSTGQETQYF. For the CDR3, the DNA is TGTGCCAGCAGTTACTCGACAGGACAAGAGACCCAGTACTTC. The chain employs TRBV6-6 and TRBJ2-5; D might be TRBD1 (6 bases). CDR3 length equals 14 residues. Germline CDR1 reads MNHNY; CDR2 reads SVGAGI (reference sequence). Trimming took off 0 bases at V and 2 bases at J, with 7 bases between the two ends.

On this clonotype itself: This may arise from a read error, as a much more abundant clone is one base away. J is TRBJ2-3 and V is TRBV15; the D is unclear. The CDR3 loop spans 13 amino acids. V gave up 3 bases and J gave up 4 bases, with 8 bases separating them. CDR1 is LNHNV and CDR2 is YYDKDF in the germline V gene (reference sequence). The CDR3, as DNA: TGTGCCACCAGCAGTCCAGCCTCAGATACGCAGTATTTT. This gives the protein CATSSPASDTQYF.

This clonotype has at least ten counts. The chain joins TRBV6-6 to TRBJ2-1, with 8 bases aligning to TRBD1. Trimming at V came to 4 bases and at J to 1 base, leaving 9 bases not matched to a gene. CDR1 is MNHNY and CDR2 is SVGAGI in the germline V gene (reference sequence). This CDR3 is 17 amino acids long. CDR3 protein: CASSSLNRDRSYNEQFF. The CDR3 coding sequence is TGTGCCAGCAGTTCGCTGAACCGGGACAGGTCCTACAATGAGCAGTTCTTC.

This clonotype was seen repeatedly, ten times or more. The chain has TRBV27 and TRBJ2-1, with 7 bases lining up with TRBD1. The CDR3 consists of 15 residues. V trimming: 2 bases; J trimming: 7 bases; junction bases outside the gene matches: 8. Looked up from germline, CDR1 is MNHEY and CDR2 is SMNVEV (reference sequence). This CDR3 is CASSLVRGFGNEQFF. For the CDR3, the DNA is TGTGCCAGCAGTTTAGTCAGGGGGTTTGGGAATGAGCAGTTCTTC.

This clonotype has more than one count but fewer than ten. V usage is TRBV5-1 and J usage is TRBJ2-3, with D unclear. The V gene lost 4 bases and the J gene lost 0 bases, with 18 bases spanning the gap. CDR1 SGHRS and CDR2 YFSETQ come from the germline V gene. This CDR3 is 17 amino acids long. The CDR3 reads CASSTSPGGTSTDTQYF. CDR3 coding DNA: TGCGCCAGCAGCACGTCCCCGGGCGGAACTAGCACAGATACGCAGTATTTT.

This clonotype was picked up many times. V gene TRBV27 combines with J gene TRBJ2-7; D is ambiguous. Trimming removed 4 bases from V and 0 bases from J, with 10 bases in between. Germline-derived CDR1 and CDR2 are MNHEY and SMNVEV (reference sequence). This CDR3 is 14 amino acids long. The CDR3 here is CASSSGGSSYEQYF. The CDR3 nucleotides read TGTGCCAGCAGTTCAGGCGGATCCTCCTACGAGCAGTACTTC.

This clonotype has ten or more counts. This chain connects TRBV6-1 to TRBJ2-1, with TRBD1 matching over 10 bases. The germline V gene encodes CDR1 MNHNS and CDR2 SASEGT. V shed 8 bases, J shed 8 bases, and the junction held 12 bases outside the gene matches. CDR3 size: 15 residues. CDR3 bases: TGTGCCAGCGGAAGGGGACAGGGGTTCGCGGATGAGCAGTTCTTC. It specifies CASGRGQGFADEQFF.

This clonotype occurred a few times. Relative to the germline gene, one junction end is altered; a read error may explain this. The V call is TRBV6-1, the J call TRBJ2-4, with D perhaps matching TRBD1 or TRBD2 (5 bases each). Per germline, CDR1 MNHNS and CDR2 SASEGT. The CDR3 length is 12 residues. The CDR3 is CASSDAGTPICF. For the CDR3, the DNA is TGTGCCAGCAGTGATGCCGGGACGCCGATTTGCTTC.

The V and J genes are TRBV27 and TRBJ2-7; D may be TRBD2 (7 bases). The CDR3 length is 14 residues. Germline-derived CDR1 and CDR2 are MNHEY and SMNVEV (reference sequence). V lost 8 bases, J lost 3 bases, and 17 bases lay in between. The CDR3 protein is CASSRGGKDYEQYF. DNA for the CDR3: TGTGCCAGCTCAAGGGGGGGGAAAGACTACGAGCAGTACTTC.